Following are 7 T cell receptor beta chains from one sample sequenced in a study of blood T cell repertoires in COVID-19. Measured with immunoSEQ multiplex PCR; TCRdb has only the in-frame clones, and not every one. The sample shows some 200,000 clones, around 87% of them seen only once. Sequencing used peripheral blood. The receptor set was obtained from a man in his forties with active or convalescent COVID-19.

This sequence joins TRBV18 and TRBJ1-2, with TRBD1 matching 9 bases. CDR3 length: 15 residues. The germline gives CDR1 KGHSH, CDR2 LQKENI. The J segment lost 4 bases and the V segment lost 5 bases, leaving 8 bases of the junction unmatched. The CDR3 bases are TGTGCCAGCTCAGCCGCGGGACAGGGAGCCTATGGCTACACCTTC. Translation: CASSAAGQGAYGYTF.

The chain uses TRBV5-6 and TRBJ2-1, with 9 bases identical to TRBD1. The trim removed 2 bases at V and 2 bases at J, leaving 5 bases unmatched. Germline CDR1 reads SGHDT; CDR2 reads YYEEEE. The CDR3 is 16 amino acids. CDR3 in DNA: TGTGCCAGCAGCTTATCGGGACAGGGACCCTACAATGAGCAGTTCTTC. This sequence encodes CASSLSGQGPYNEQFF.

This clone came up once. The chain recombines TRBV4-1 with TRBJ2-5; the D gene is possibly TRBD1 (6 bases). CDR1 and CDR2 from the germline V gene are MGHRA and YSYEKL. There are 13 residues in the CDR3. Trimming stripped 1 base from V and 5 bases from J, with 8 bases between. The CDR3 sequence: CASSQAGVETQYF. CDR3 in DNA: TGCGCCAGCAGCCAAGCAGGGGTCGAGACCCAGTACTTC.

This clone showed up just once. The chain links TRBV7-2 to TRBJ1-5; maybe TRBD1 (6 bases). Germline V CDR1 and CDR2: SGHTA, FQGNSA. V was pared by 5 bases and J by 0 bases, with 11 bases between. This CDR3 region has 15 residues. CDR3 nucleotides: TGTGCCAGCAGCCCTACAGGGTATAGCAATCAGCCCCAGCATTTT. Amino acids: CASSPTGYSNQPQHF. Combining the CDR3 with reference TRBV7-2 and TRBJ1-5 gives the whole variable domain GAGVSQSPSNKVTEKGKDVELRCDPISGHTALYWYRQSLGQGLEFLIYFQGNSAPDKSGLPSDRFSAERTGGSVSTLTIQRTQQEDSAVYLCASSPTGYSNQPQHFGDGTRLSIL.

The CDR3 loop is CASSSSGGSNQPQHF. In DNA form, the CDR3 reads TGCGCCAGCAGCTCCTCGGGGGGTAGCAATCAGCCCCAGCATTTT. This sequence joins TRBV5-1 and TRBJ1-5; D possibly corresponds to TRBD1 (5 bases). This CDR3 comprises 15 residues. V was clipped by 3 bases and J by 0 bases, with 10 bases between them. Germline V gene lookup returns CDR1 SGHRS and CDR2 YFSETQ.

This clone was seen just once. This chain uses TRBV27 with TRBJ1-5; 8 bases align to TRBD1. Germline-derived CDR1 and CDR2 are MNHEY and SMNVEV (reference sequence). Trimming removed 3 bases from V and 6 bases from J; junction bases left unmatched: 7. CDR3 size: 15 residues. The CDR3 spells CASSFSSGGSQPQHF. CDR3 in DNA: TGTGCCAGCAGTTTTTCTTCAGGGGGCAGTCAGCCCCAGCATTTT.

The chain combines TRBV29-1 with TRBJ1-2; D is undetermined. The CDR3 loop spans 12 amino acids. CDR1 SQVTM and CDR2 ANQGSEA come from the germline V gene. The CDR3 DNA is TGCACCGTGGGAGGCCCTAACTATGGCTACACCTTC. Protein sequence: CTVGGPNYGYTF.